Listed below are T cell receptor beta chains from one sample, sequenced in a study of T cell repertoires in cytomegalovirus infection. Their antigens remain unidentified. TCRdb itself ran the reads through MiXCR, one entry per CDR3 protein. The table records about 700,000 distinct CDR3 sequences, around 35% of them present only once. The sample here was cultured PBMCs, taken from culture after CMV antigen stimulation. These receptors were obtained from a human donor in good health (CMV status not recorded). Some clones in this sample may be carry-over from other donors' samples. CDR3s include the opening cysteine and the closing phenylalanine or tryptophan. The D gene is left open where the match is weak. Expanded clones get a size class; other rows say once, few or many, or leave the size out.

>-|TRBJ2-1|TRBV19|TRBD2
CASQGTSGRAWMSSYNEQFF
TGTGCTTCACAGGGAACGAGCGGGAGGGCTTGGATGAGCTCCTACAATGAGCAGTTCTTC
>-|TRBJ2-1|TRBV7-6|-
CASSSYRYSYNEQFF
TGTGCCAGCAGCTCGTACAGGTACTCCTACAATGAGCAGTTCTTC
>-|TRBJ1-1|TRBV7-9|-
CASSPEAREAFF
TGTGCCAGCAGTCCAGAGGCCCGAGAAGCTTTCTTT
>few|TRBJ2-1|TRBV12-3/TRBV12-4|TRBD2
CASSRRGGGAVEQFF
TGTGCCAGCAGCAGACGCGGGGGAGGGGCGGTTGAGCAGTTCTTC
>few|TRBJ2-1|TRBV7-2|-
CASNNYPGGYNEQFF
TGTGCCAGCAACAATTACCCCGGCGGATACAATGAGCAGTTCTTC
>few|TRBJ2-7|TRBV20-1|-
CSAGSLAMSSYEQYF
TGCAGTGCTGGAAGTCTGGCGATGAGCTCCTACGAGCAGTACTTC
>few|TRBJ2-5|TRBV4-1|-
CASSQDPWERRETQYF
TGCGCCAGCAGCCAAGATCCCTGGGAAAGGAGAGAGACCCAGTACTTC
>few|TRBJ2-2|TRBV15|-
CAIPGAGELFF
TGTGCCATCCCGGGGGCCGGGGAGCTGTTTTTT
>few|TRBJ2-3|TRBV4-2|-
CASSPTRSTDTQYF
TGTGCCAGCAGCCCAACGAGATCGACAGATACGCAGTATTTT
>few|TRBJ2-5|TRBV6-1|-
CASSAVIQETQYF
TGTGCCAGCAGCGCAGTTATCCAAGAGACCCAGTACTTC
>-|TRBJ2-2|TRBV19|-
CASRWANTGELFF
TGTGCCAGTAGATGGGCGAACACCGGGGAGCTGTTTTTT
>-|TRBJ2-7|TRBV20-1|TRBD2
CSARTTSGLGVPYEQYF
TGCAGTGCTAGAACCACCTCGGGACTAGGGGTCCCCTACGAGCAGTACTTC
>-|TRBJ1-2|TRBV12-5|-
CASGLSRGARKTDGYTF
TGTGCTAGTGGTTTGAGCAGGGGAGCTCGGAAAACGGATGGCTACACCTTC
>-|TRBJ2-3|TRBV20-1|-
CSASPSGQDTDTQYF
TGCAGTGCTAGCCCCTCGGGTCAGGACACAGATACGCAGTATTTT
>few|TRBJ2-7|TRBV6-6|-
CASSYISSYEQYF
TGTGCCAGCAGTTACATAAGCTCCTACGAGCAGTACTTC
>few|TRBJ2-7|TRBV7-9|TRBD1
CASSLHGEPGGEQYF
TGTGCCAGCAGCCTGCACGGGGAACCAGGGGGAGAGCAGTACTTC
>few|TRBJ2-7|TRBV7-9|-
CASPGAVQISYEQYF
TGTGCCAGCCCTGGAGCAGTCCAAATCTCCTACGAGCAGTACTTC
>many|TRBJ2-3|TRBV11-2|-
CASSPWLTDTQYF
TGTGCCAGCAGCCCTTGGCTCACAGATACGCAGTATTTT
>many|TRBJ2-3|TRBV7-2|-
CASSFRDSPPTDTQYF
TGTGCCAGCAGCTTCCGGGACTCCCCACCCACAGATACGCAGTATTTT
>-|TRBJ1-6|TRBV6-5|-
CASRRTGDSPLHF
TGTGCCAGCAGGCGAACAGGCGATTCACCCCTCCACTTT
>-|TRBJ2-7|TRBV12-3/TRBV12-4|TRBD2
CASRPSGKPYEQYF
TGTGCCAGCCGTCCCAGCGGGAAGCCCTACGAGCAGTACTTC
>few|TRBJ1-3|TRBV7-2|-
CASSLVQSDSGNTIYF
TGTGCCAGCAGCTTAGTCCAGTCGGACTCTGGAAACACCATATATTTT
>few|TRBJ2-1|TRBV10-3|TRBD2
CAIKPGLADNEQFF
TGTGCCATCAAGCCGGGACTAGCGGACAATGAGCAGTTCTTC
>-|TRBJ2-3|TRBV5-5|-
CASSLDLRDTQYF
TGTGCCAGCAGCTTAGACCTACGGGATACGCAGTATTTT
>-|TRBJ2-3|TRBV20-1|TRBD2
CSARDPSGESLDTQYF
TGCAGTGCTAGAGATCCTAGCGGGGAGAGCCTTGATACGCAGTATTTT
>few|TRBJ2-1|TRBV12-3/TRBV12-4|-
CASIGVDNEQFF
TGTGCCAGCATAGGGGTCGACAATGAGCAGTTCTTC
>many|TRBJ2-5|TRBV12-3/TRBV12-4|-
CASSLNQETQYF
TGTGCCAGCAGTTTGAACCAAGAGACCCAGTACTTC
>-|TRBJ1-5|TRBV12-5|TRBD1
CASGLVGTVFLQPQHF
TGTGCTAGTGGTTTGGTCGGGACAGTTTTTCTTCAGCCCCAGCATTTT
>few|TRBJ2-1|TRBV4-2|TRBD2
CASSQDEYTGLAGAEQFF
TGTGCCAGCAGCCAAGACGAGTACACGGGACTAGCGGGTGCTGAGCAGTTCTTC
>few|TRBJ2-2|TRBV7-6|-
CASSLRTRGPNTGELFF
TGTGCCAGCAGCCTGCGGACCAGGGGCCCGAACACCGGGGAGCTGTTTTTT
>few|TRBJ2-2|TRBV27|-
CASMRGRGPGELFF
TGTGCCAGCATGCGGGGAAGGGGGCCCGGGGAGCTGTTTTTT
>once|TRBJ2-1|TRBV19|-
CASSRDQNNEQFF
TGTGCCAGTAGTCGGGATCAAAACAATGAGCAGTTCTTC
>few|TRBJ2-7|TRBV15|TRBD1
CATSRAGGSEQYF
TGTGCCACCAGCAGAGCAGGGGGTAGCGAGCAGTACTTC
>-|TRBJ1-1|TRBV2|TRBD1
CASSEIGTGGEAFF
TGTGCCAGCAGTGAAATCGGGACAGGAGGTGAAGCTTTCTTT
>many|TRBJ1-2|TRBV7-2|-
CASNEPGASYGYTF
TGTGCCAGCAATGAGCCGGGGGCAAGCTATGGCTACACCTTC
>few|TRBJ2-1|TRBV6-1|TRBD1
CASSELAGGNIYNEQFF
TGTGCCAGCAGTGAATTGGCAGGGGGCAATATCTACAATGAGCAGTTCTTC
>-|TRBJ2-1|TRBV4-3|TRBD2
CASSQEPMRLAGGFEQFF
TGCGCCAGCAGCCAAGAACCAATGAGGCTAGCGGGAGGATTTGAGCAGTTCTTC
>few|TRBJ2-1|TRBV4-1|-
CANGSPSDNEQFF
TGCGCCAACGGAAGTCCAAGCGACAATGAGCAGTTCTTC
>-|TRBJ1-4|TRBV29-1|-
CSARESAEKLFF
TGCAGCGCCCGCGAGAGCGCCGAAAAACTGTTTTTT
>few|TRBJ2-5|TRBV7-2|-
CASSSPGLKETQYF
TGTGCCAGCAGCAGCCCGGGACTCAAAGAGACCCAGTACTTC
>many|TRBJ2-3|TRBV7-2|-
CASSLSGRPWDTQYF
TGTGCCAGCAGCTTGTCCGGGCGCCCCTGGGATACGCAGTATTTT
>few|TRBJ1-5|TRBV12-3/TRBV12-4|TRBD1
CASSPGQGGRVQPQHF
TGTGCCAGCAGTCCAGGACAGGGAGGGAGGGTTCAGCCCCAGCATTTT
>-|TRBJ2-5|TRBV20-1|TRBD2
CSAVAGFQETQYF
TGCAGTGCTGTAGCGGGGTTCCAAGAGACCCAGTACTTC
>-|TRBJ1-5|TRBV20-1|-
CSASGGRGGRPQHF
TGCAGTGCTAGTGGGGGCCGCGGGGGCCGGCCCCAGCATTTT
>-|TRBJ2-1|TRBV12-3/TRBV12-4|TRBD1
CASSDRDSLNEQFF
TGTGCCAGCAGCGACCGGGACAGCCTTAATGAGCAGTTCTTC